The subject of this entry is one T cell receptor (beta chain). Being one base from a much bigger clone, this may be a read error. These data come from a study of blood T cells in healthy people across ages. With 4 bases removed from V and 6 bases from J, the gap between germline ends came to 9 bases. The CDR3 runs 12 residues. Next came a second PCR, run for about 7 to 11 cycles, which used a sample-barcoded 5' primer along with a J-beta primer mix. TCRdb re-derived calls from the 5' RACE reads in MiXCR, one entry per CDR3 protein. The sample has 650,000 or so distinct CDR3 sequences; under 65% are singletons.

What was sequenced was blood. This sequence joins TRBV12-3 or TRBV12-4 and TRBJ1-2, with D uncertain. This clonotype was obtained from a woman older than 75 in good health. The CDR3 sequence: CASSYTNDGYTF. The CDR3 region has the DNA TGTGCCAGCAGTTACACAAACGATGGCTACACCTTC.